A selection of T cell receptor beta chains follows, all from one sample in a study of blood T cell repertoires in COVID-19. Here immunoSEQ multiplex PCR was the method, and the copy in TCRdb shows in-frame clones only, minus some. The sample consists of tens of thousands of clones, 91% of them appearing once. What was sequenced was peripheral blood. The receptors stem from a woman at least 80 years old with acute or convalescent COVID-19. Both conserved end residues are part of each CDR3. The order of the fields is J gene, D gene, clone size, V gene, CDR3 protein, CDR3 DNA. D genes are given only for firm matches. Expanded clones get a size class; other rows say once, few or many, or leave the size out.

J gene: TRBJ1-1; D gene: TRBD1; clone size: NA; V gene: TRBV19; CDR3 protein: CASSGGTGGDYKAFF; CDR3 DNA: TGTGCCAGTAGTGGAGGGACAGGGGGCGATTATAAAGCTTTCTTT
J gene: TRBJ2-3; D gene: TRBD2; clone size: NA; V gene: TRBV5-1; CDR3 protein: CASSLVLAGVQGTQYF; CDR3 DNA: TGCGCCAGCAGCTTGGTCCTAGCGGGGGTCCAAGGTACGCAGTATTTT
J gene: TRBJ1-2; D gene: NA; clone size: NA; V gene: TRBV7-3; CDR3 protein: CASSSDGNYGYTF; CDR3 DNA: TGTGCCAGCAGCTCCGACGGGAACTATGGCTACACCTTC
J gene: TRBJ1-1; D gene: NA; clone size: NA; V gene: TRBV7-9; CDR3 protein: CASSRGNTEAFF; CDR3 DNA: TGTGCCAGCAGCCGGGGGAACACTGAAGCTTTCTTT
J gene: TRBJ1-2; D gene: NA; clone size: NA; V gene: TRBV7-2; CDR3 protein: CASSLAAGNGYTF; CDR3 DNA: TGTGCCAGCAGCTTAGCGGCAGGGAATGGCTACACCTTC
J gene: TRBJ2-3; D gene: NA; clone size: NA; V gene: TRBV19; CDR3 protein: CASSPGIYSTDTQYF; CDR3 DNA: TGTGCCAGTAGCCCCGGGATCTATAGCACAGATACGCAGTATTTT
J gene: TRBJ1-6; D gene: NA; clone size: once; V gene: TRBV4-2; CDR3 protein: CASSRRGRKEPLHF; CDR3 DNA: TGTGCCAGCAGCCGTCGAGGCCGGAAAGAACCCCTCCACTTT
J gene: TRBJ2-1; D gene: TRBD2; clone size: NA; V gene: TRBV19; CDR3 protein: CASSVGTSGGQNNEQFF; CDR3 DNA: TGTGCCAGTAGTGTTGGGACTAGCGGGGGGCAAAACAATGAGCAGTTCTTC
J gene: TRBJ1-1; D gene: TRBD1; clone size: NA; V gene: TRBV6-6; CDR3 protein: CASILQGVGNTEAFF; CDR3 DNA: TGTGCCAGCATTCTACAGGGGGTGGGGAACACTGAAGCTTTCTTT
J gene: TRBJ1-3; D gene: TRBD1; clone size: once; V gene: TRBV6-5; CDR3 protein: CASGDRGDSGNTIYF; CDR3 DNA: TGTGCCAGCGGGGACAGGGGAGACTCTGGAAACACCATATATTTT
J gene: TRBJ1-3; D gene: TRBD1; clone size: NA; V gene: TRBV15; CDR3 protein: CATSREKGAFGNTIYF; CDR3 DNA: TGTGCCACCAGCAGAGAAAAGGGGGCGTTCGGAAACACCATATATTTT
J gene: TRBJ2-7; D gene: TRBD2; clone size: NA; V gene: TRBV5-6; CDR3 protein: CASSHPGTSVFYEQYF; CDR3 DNA: TGTGCCAGCAGCCATCCCGGGACTAGCGTATTTTACGAGCAGTACTTC
J gene: TRBJ1-5; D gene: NA; clone size: NA; V gene: TRBV19; CDR3 protein: CASSIRTLHSNQPQHF; CDR3 DNA: TGTGCCAGTAGTATTAGGACATTGCATAGCAATCAGCCCCAGCATTTT
J gene: TRBJ2-3; D gene: TRBD1; clone size: NA; V gene: TRBV7-2; CDR3 protein: CASSFQGAEDTQYF; CDR3 DNA: TGTGCCAGCAGCTTCCAGGGGGCTGAAGATACGCAGTATTTT
J gene: TRBJ2-7; D gene: NA; clone size: NA; V gene: TRBV2; CDR3 protein: CASRGGGQSFGEQYF; CDR3 DNA: TGTGCCAGCAGAGGAGGGGGACAGTCCTTCGGCGAGCAGTACTTC
J gene: TRBJ2-1; D gene: NA; clone size: NA; V gene: TRBV25-1; CDR3 protein: CASSERRRSSYNEQFF; CDR3 DNA: TGTGCCAGCAGTGAACGCAGAAGAAGCTCCTACAATGAGCAGTTCTTC
J gene: TRBJ2-2; D gene: NA; clone size: NA; V gene: TRBV29-1; CDR3 protein: CSARRGGVTGELFF; CDR3 DNA: TGCAGCGCTCGAAGAGGGGGAGTCACCGGGGAGCTGTTTTTT
J gene: TRBJ1-1; D gene: NA; clone size: NA; V gene: TRBV6-1; CDR3 protein: CASSEQGQAEGHTEAFF; CDR3 DNA: TGTGCCAGCAGTGAGCAGGGCCAGGCGGAAGGGCACACTGAAGCTTTCTTT
J gene: TRBJ2-3; D gene: TRBD2; clone size: NA; V gene: TRBV11-2; CDR3 protein: CASSASSGGAIDTQYF; CDR3 DNA: TGTGCCAGCAGCGCATCTAGCGGGGGGGCAATAGATACGCAGTATTTT
J gene: TRBJ1-1; D gene: NA; clone size: NA; V gene: TRBV18; CDR3 protein: CASSPGGGNTEAFF; CDR3 DNA: TGTGCCAGCTCACCAGGGGGCGGCAACACTGAAGCTTTCTTT
J gene: TRBJ2-5; D gene: TRBD2; clone size: NA; V gene: TRBV12-5; CDR3 protein: CASGSGMAGGRETQYF; CDR3 DNA: TGTGCTAGTGGTTCGGGGATGGCGGGGGGTCGGGAGACCCAGTACTTC
J gene: TRBJ2-7; D gene: NA; clone size: few; V gene: TRBV6-5; CDR3 protein: CASSYSELGEQYF; CDR3 DNA: TGTGCCAGCAGTTACTCGGAGCTTGGGGAGCAGTACTTC
J gene: TRBJ1-5; D gene: NA; clone size: NA; V gene: TRBV19; CDR3 protein: CASSIKAYSNQPQHF; CDR3 DNA: TGTGCCAGTAGTATAAAAGCGTATAGCAATCAGCCCCAGCATTTT
J gene: TRBJ2-1; D gene: TRBD2; clone size: NA; V gene: TRBV10-3; CDR3 protein: CAISALRGAGNEQFF; CDR3 DNA: TGTGCCATCAGTGCGTTGCGGGGGGCAGGCAATGAGCAGTTCTTC
J gene: TRBJ1-1; D gene: NA; clone size: NA; V gene: TRBV7-9; CDR3 protein: CASSSPWTANTEAFF; CDR3 DNA: TGTGCCAGCAGCTCCCCCTGGACAGCGAACACTGAAGCTTTCTTT
J gene: TRBJ1-5; D gene: TRBD1; clone size: NA; V gene: TRBV2; CDR3 protein: CASSGTGRDQPQHF; CDR3 DNA: TGTGCCAGCAGTGGGACAGGGAGGGATCAGCCCCAGCATTTT
J gene: TRBJ1-1; D gene: TRBD1; clone size: NA; V gene: TRBV18; CDR3 protein: CASSPLSTPGQGVYTEAFF; CDR3 DNA: TGTGCCAGCTCACCCTTATCTACCCCGGGACAGGGGGTTTACACTGAAGCTTTCTTT
J gene: TRBJ2-1; D gene: TRBD2; clone size: NA; V gene: TRBV28; CDR3 protein: CASSLWTSGGANEQFF; CDR3 DNA: TGTGCCAGCAGTTTGTGGACTAGCGGGGGGGCCAATGAGCAGTTCTTC
J gene: TRBJ2-6; D gene: TRBD1; clone size: NA; V gene: TRBV7-9; CDR3 protein: CASSLGDSYSGANVLTF; CDR3 DNA: TGTGCCAGCAGCTTAGGGGACAGCTACTCTGGGGCCAACGTCCTGACTTTC
J gene: TRBJ1-1; D gene: NA; clone size: NA; V gene: TRBV6-5; CDR3 protein: CASSPGGLVTEAFF; CDR3 DNA: TGTGCCAGCAGCCCGGGGGGGCTGGTCACTGAAGCTTTCTTT
J gene: TRBJ1-4; D gene: NA; clone size: NA; V gene: TRBV11-3; CDR3 protein: CASSPRQVINEKLFF; CDR3 DNA: TGTGCCAGCAGTCCAAGACAGGTGATTAATGAAAAACTGTTTTTT
J gene: TRBJ1-6; D gene: NA; clone size: NA; V gene: TRBV6-5; CDR3 protein: CASSYGSRAGSPLHF; CDR3 DNA: TGTGCCAGCAGTTACGGAAGCAGGGCTGGTTCACCCCTCCACTTT
J gene: TRBJ2-7; D gene: NA; clone size: NA; V gene: TRBV20-1; CDR3 protein: CSARSGNEQYF; CDR3 DNA: TGCAGTGCCCGCTCCGGGAACGAGCAGTACTTC
J gene: TRBJ1-2; D gene: NA; clone size: NA; V gene: TRBV5-4; CDR3 protein: CASSASLSGVANYGYTF; CDR3 DNA: TGTGCCAGCAGCGCCTCTTTATCAGGGGTGGCTAACTATGGCTACACCTTC
J gene: TRBJ2-7; D gene: TRBD1; clone size: NA; V gene: TRBV5-1; CDR3 protein: CASSRDRPGYEQYF; CDR3 DNA: TGCGCCAGCAGCCGGGACAGACCGGGGTACGAGCAGTACTTC
J gene: TRBJ2-7; D gene: NA; clone size: NA; V gene: TRBV5-1; CDR3 protein: CASSLVLGGSAYEQYF; CDR3 DNA: TGCGCCAGCAGCTTGGTCCTCGGAGGCTCGGCCTACGAGCAGTACTTC
J gene: TRBJ1-3; D gene: NA; clone size: NA; V gene: TRBV30; CDR3 protein: CAWRERGGAGGNTIYF; CDR3 DNA: TGTGCCTGGAGGGAGAGGGGGGGCGCGGGCGGAAACACCATATATTTT
J gene: TRBJ2-5; D gene: TRBD1; clone size: NA; V gene: TRBV7-8; CDR3 protein: CASSTPGQRKQETQYF; CDR3 DNA: TGTGCCAGCAGCACGCCGGGACAGAGGAAGCAAGAGACCCAGTACTTC
J gene: TRBJ1-1; D gene: NA; clone size: NA; V gene: TRBV18; CDR3 protein: CASSPPSRANTEAFF; CDR3 DNA: TGTGCCAGCTCACCACCGTCCAGGGCGAACACTGAAGCTTTCTTT
J gene: TRBJ1-2; D gene: TRBD1; clone size: NA; V gene: TRBV19; CDR3 protein: CASANRDRLANYGYTF; CDR3 DNA: TGTGCCAGTGCAAACCGGGACAGACTAGCTAACTATGGCTACACCTTC
J gene: TRBJ2-3; D gene: TRBD1; clone size: NA; V gene: TRBV20-1; CDR3 protein: CSATDLTGKYTDTQYF; CDR3 DNA: TGCAGTGCTACTGATTTGACAGGGAAATACACAGATACGCAGTATTTT
J gene: TRBJ1-6; D gene: NA; clone size: NA; V gene: TRBV28; CDR3 protein: CASRLGESVSPLHF; CDR3 DNA: TGTGCCAGCAGATTAGGGGAGTCGGTATCACCCCTCCACTTT
J gene: TRBJ2-1; D gene: TRBD2; clone size: NA; V gene: TRBV11-2; CDR3 protein: CASSSGLAGNNEQFF; CDR3 DNA: TGTGCCAGCAGCTCGGGACTAGCGGGGAACAATGAGCAGTTCTTC
J gene: TRBJ1-2; D gene: NA; clone size: NA; V gene: TRBV12-5; CDR3 protein: CASGPGINYGYTF; CDR3 DNA: TGTGCTAGTGGGCCTGGCATTAACTATGGCTACACCTTC
J gene: TRBJ1-4; D gene: TRBD1; clone size: once; V gene: TRBV29-1; CDR3 protein: CSVEGIGTGSNEKLFF; CDR3 DNA: TGCAGCGTTGAAGGGATTGGGACAGGGTCGAATGAAAAACTGTTTTTT
J gene: TRBJ2-6; D gene: TRBD2; clone size: NA; V gene: TRBV29-1; CDR3 protein: CSVAGDSGANVLTF; CDR3 DNA: TGCAGCGTCGCGGGAGATTCTGGGGCCAACGTCCTGACTTTC
J gene: TRBJ2-1; D gene: NA; clone size: NA; V gene: TRBV29-1; CDR3 protein: CSVIRFSEQFF; CDR3 DNA: TGCAGCGTCATCAGGTTCAGTGAGCAGTTCTTC
J gene: TRBJ2-1; D gene: TRBD1; clone size: NA; V gene: TRBV5-4; CDR3 protein: CASRRDRASNEQFF; CDR3 DNA: TGTGCCAGCCGCCGGGACAGGGCCAGCAATGAGCAGTTCTTC
J gene: TRBJ2-5; D gene: NA; clone size: NA; V gene: TRBV27; CDR3 protein: CASSPARVGKETQYF; CDR3 DNA: TGTGCCAGCAGTCCCGCCAGGGTAGGCAAAGAGACCCAGTACTTC
J gene: TRBJ2-1; D gene: TRBD1; clone size: NA; V gene: TRBV5-4; CDR3 protein: CASRPGTGEYNEQFF; CDR3 DNA: TGTGCCAGCAGACCCGGGACAGGAGAATACAATGAGCAGTTCTTC
J gene: TRBJ2-3; D gene: TRBD2; clone size: NA; V gene: TRBV5-1; CDR3 protein: CASSPGLAGLTDTQYF; CDR3 DNA: TGCGCCAGCAGCCCGGGACTAGCGGGACTCACAGATACGCAGTATTTT
J gene: TRBJ1-5; D gene: NA; clone size: NA; V gene: TRBV5-4; CDR3 protein: CASSLGREVGQPQHF; CDR3 DNA: TGTGCCAGCAGCCTGGGGCGGGAAGTGGGTCAGCCCCAGCATTTT
J gene: TRBJ1-2; D gene: TRBD1; clone size: NA; V gene: TRBV2; CDR3 protein: CASSEGTGIHGYTF; CDR3 DNA: TGTGCCAGCAGCGAGGGGACAGGGATCCATGGCTACACCTTC
J gene: TRBJ2-1; D gene: TRBD1; clone size: NA; V gene: TRBV5-1; CDR3 protein: CASSRDRGVSYNEQFF; CDR3 DNA: TGCGCCAGCAGCCGGGACAGAGGGGTCTCCTACAATGAGCAGTTCTTC
J gene: TRBJ1-1; D gene: NA; clone size: NA; V gene: TRBV29-1; CDR3 protein: CSVEASTEAFF; CDR3 DNA: TGCAGCGTTGAAGCCTCCACTGAAGCTTTCTTT
J gene: TRBJ1-6; D gene: NA; clone size: NA; V gene: TRBV11-2; CDR3 protein: CASSLDRRSPLHF; CDR3 DNA: TGTGCCAGCAGCTTAGATCGGAGATCACCCCTCCACTTT
J gene: TRBJ1-4; D gene: TRBD1; clone size: NA; V gene: TRBV5-5; CDR3 protein: CASSLATDRPNEKLFF; CDR3 DNA: TGTGCCAGCAGCTTGGCTACGGACAGGCCTAATGAAAAACTGTTTTTT
J gene: TRBJ1-2; D gene: NA; clone size: NA; V gene: TRBV30; CDR3 protein: CAWSVTGPYGYTF; CDR3 DNA: TGTGCCTGGAGTGTCACAGGGCCCTATGGCTACACCTTC
J gene: TRBJ1-3; D gene: NA; clone size: NA; V gene: TRBV7-9; CDR3 protein: CASSLNAGGNTIYF; CDR3 DNA: TGTGCCAGCAGCTTAAATGCAGGCGGAAACACCATATATTTT